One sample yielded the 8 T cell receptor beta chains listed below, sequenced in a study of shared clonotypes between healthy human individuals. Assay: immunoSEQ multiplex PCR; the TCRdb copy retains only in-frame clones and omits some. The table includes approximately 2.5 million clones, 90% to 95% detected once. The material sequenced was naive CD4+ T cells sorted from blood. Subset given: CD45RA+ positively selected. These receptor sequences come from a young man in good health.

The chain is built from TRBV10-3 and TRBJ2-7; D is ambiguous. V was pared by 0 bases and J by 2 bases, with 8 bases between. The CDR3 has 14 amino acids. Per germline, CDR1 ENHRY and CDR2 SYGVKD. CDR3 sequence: CAISESAGAYEQYF. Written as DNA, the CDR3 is TGTGCCATCAGTGAGTCGGCAGGCGCCTACGAGCAGTACTTC.

CDR3 sequence: CAISDLDRGLSYEQYF. CDR3 DNA: TGTGCCATCAGTGATTTGGACAGGGGACTATCGTACGAGCAGTACTTC. The gene calls are TRBV10-3 and TRBJ2-7, with 9 nucleotides matching TRBD1. The CDR3 is 16 residues long. From germline, CDR1 is ENHRY and CDR2 SYGVKD. The V and J ends lost 3 bases and 4 bases, in that order; junction bases with no gene match: 10.

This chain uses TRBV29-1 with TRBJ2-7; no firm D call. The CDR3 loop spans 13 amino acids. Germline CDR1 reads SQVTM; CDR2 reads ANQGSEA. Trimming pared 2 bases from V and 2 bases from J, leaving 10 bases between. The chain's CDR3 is CSVESSRTYEQYF. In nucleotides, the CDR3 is TGCAGCGTTGAATCTTCCAGAACCTACGAGCAGTACTTC.

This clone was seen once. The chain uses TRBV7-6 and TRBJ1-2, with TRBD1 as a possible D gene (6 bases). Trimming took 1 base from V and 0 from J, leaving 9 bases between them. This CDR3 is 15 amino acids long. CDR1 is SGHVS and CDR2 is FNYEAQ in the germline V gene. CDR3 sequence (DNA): TGTGCCAGCAGCTTAGGGACAGATACTAACTATGGCTACACCTTC. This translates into CASSLGTDTNYGYTF.

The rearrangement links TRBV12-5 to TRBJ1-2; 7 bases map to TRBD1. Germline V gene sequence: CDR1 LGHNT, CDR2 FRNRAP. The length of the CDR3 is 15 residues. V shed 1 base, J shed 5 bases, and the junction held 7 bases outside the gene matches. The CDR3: CASGLEGALPYGYTF. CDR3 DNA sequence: TGTGCTAGTGGTTTGGAGGGGGCTCTGCCGTATGGCTACACCTTC.

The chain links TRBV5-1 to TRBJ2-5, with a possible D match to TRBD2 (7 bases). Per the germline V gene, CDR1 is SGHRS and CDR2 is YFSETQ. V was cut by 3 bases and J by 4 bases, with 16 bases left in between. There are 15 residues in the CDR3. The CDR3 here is CASSYGGSGGETQYF. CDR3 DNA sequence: TGCGCCAGCAGCTACGGGGGCTCGGGGGGAGAGACCCAGTACTTC.

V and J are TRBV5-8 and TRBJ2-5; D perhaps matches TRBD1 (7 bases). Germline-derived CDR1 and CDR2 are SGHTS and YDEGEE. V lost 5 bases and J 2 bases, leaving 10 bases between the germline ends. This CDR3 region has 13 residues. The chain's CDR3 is CASRPGGQETQYF. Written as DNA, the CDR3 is TGTGCCAGCAGGCCAGGGGGGCAAGAGACCCAGTACTTC. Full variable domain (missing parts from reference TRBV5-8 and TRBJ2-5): EAGVTQSPTHLIKTRGQQATLRCSPISGHTSVYWYQQALGLGLQFLLWYDEGEERNRGNFPPRFSGRQFPNYSSELNVNALELEDSALYLCASRPGGQETQYFGPGTRLLVL.

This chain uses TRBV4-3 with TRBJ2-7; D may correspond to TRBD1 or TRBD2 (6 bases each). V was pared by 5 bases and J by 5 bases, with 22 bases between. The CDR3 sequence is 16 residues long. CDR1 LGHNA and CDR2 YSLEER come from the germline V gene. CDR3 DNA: TGCGCCAGCAGCGACGGTTTGAGGGGGGCCCTACACGAGCAGTACTTC. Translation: CASSDGLRGALHEQYF.